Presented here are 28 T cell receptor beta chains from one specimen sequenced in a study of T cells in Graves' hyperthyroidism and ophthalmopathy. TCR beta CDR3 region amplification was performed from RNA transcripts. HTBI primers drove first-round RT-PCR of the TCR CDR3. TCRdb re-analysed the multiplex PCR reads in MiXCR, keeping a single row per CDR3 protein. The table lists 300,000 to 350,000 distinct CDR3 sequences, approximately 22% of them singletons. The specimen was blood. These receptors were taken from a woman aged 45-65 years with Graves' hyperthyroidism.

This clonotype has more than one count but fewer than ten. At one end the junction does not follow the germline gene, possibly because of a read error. Here the CDR3 DNA reads TGTGCCAGCAGCCCCGGGGGGCGGGGCCGGATCTTC. This translates into CASSPGGRGRIF. The chain uses TRBV12-3 or TRBV12-4 and TRBJ2-1; the D gene is possibly TRBD2 (7 bases). The CDR3 has 12 amino acids.

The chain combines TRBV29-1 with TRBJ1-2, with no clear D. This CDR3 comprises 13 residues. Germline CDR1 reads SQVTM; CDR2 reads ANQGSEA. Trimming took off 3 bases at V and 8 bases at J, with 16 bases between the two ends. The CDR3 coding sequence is TGCAGCGTTGAGGTAAATACGGGAAAAGGCTACACCTTC. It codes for CSVEVNTGKGYTF.

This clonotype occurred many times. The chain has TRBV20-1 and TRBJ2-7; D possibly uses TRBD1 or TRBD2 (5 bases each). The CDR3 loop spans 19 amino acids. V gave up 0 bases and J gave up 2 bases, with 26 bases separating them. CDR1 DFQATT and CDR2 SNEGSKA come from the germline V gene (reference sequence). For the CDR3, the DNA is TGCAGTGCTAGAGATCCGGACTCCACGTCCCCAGGGCCCACCTACGAGCAGTACTTC. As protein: CSARDPDSTSPGPTYEQYF.

CDR3: CASASITRRLNTEAFF. In nucleotides, the CDR3 is TGTGCCAGCGCGTCGATCACACGAAGGCTGAACACTGAAGCTTTCTTT. The V and J genes are TRBV6-1 and TRBJ1-1; D not resolved. The CDR3 spans 16 residues. Germline-derived CDR1 and CDR2 are MNHNS and SASEGT. Trimming removed 8 bases from V and 0 bases from J, with 19 bases in between.

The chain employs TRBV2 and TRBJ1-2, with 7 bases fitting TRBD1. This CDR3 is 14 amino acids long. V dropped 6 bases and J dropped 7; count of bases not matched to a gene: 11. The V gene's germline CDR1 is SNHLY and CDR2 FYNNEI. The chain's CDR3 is CASSIHRGPGGYTF. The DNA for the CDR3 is TGTGCCAGCAGCATACACAGGGGCCCCGGTGGCTACACCTTC.

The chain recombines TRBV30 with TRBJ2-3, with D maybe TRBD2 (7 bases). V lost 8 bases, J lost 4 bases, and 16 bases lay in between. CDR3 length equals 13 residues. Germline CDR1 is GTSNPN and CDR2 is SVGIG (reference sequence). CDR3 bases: TGTGCCCGGGGGGCGGGAGTGCCAGATACGCAGTATTTT. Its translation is CARGAGVPDTQYF.

The CDR3 loop is CASSILGVNYGYTF. CDR3 nucleotide sequence: TGTGCCAGTAGTATATTGGGCGTGAACTATGGCTACACCTTC. V gene TRBV19 combines with J gene TRBJ1-2; D uncertain. There are 14 residues in the CDR3. Trimming left V 2 bases short and J 2 bases short, with 9 bases between. CDR1 and CDR2 (germline): LNHDA, SQIVND (reference sequence).

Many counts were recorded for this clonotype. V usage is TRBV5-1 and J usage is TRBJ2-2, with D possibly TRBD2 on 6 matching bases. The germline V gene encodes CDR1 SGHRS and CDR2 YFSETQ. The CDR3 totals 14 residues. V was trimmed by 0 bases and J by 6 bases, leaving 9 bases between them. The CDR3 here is CASSLDPGAGELFF. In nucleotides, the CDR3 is TGCGCCAGCAGCTTGGATCCGGGGGCCGGGGAGCTGTTTTTT. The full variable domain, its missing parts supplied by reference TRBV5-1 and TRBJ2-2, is KAGVTQTPRYLIKTRGQQVTLSCSPISGHRSVSWYQQTPGQGLQFLFEYFSETQRNKGNFPGRFSGRQFSNSRSEMNVSTLELGDSALYLCASSLDPGAGELFFGEGSRLTVL.

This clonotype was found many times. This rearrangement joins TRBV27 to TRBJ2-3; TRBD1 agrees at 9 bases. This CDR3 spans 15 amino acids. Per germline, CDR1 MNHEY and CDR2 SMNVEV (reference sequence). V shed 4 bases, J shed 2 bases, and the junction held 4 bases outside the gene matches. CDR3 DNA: TGTGCCAGCAGTTATGGACAGGGGAACACAGATACGCAGTATTTT. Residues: CASSYGQGNTDTQYF.

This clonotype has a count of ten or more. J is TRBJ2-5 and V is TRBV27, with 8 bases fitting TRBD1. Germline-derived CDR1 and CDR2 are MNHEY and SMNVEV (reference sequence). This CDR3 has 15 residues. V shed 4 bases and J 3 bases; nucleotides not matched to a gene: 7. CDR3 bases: TGTGCCAGCAGTTCGGCAGGGGGCTTTAAAGAGACCCAGTACTTC. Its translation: CASSSAGGFKETQYF.

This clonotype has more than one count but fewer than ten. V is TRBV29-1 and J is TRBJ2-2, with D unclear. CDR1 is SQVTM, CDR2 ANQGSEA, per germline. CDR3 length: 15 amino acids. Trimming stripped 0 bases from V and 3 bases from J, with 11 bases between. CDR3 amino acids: CSVEDFDGDTGELFF. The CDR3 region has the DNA TGCAGCGTTGAAGATTTTGACGGTGACACCGGGGAGCTGTTTTTT.

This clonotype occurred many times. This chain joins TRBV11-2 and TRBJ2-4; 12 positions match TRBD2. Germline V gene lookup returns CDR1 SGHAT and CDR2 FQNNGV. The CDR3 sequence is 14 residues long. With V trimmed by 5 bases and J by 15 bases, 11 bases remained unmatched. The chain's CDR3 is CASSATSGSELRYF. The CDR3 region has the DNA TGTGCCAGCAGCGCGACTAGCGGGAGCGAACTTAGGTACTTC.

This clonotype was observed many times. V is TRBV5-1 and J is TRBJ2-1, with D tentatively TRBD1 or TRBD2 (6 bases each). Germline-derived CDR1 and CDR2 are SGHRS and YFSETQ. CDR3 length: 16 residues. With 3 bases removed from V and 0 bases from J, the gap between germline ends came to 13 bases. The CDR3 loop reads CASSSKGGSSYNEQFF. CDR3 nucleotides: TGCGCCAGCAGCTCCAAAGGGGGGAGCTCCTACAATGAGCAGTTCTTC.

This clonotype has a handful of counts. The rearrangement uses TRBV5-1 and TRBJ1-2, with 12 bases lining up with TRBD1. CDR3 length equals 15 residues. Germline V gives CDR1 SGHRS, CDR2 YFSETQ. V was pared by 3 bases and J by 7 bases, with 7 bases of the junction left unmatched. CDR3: CASSSWDRGLIGYTF. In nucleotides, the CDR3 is TGCGCCAGCAGCTCGTGGGACAGGGGGCTGATTGGCTACACCTTC.

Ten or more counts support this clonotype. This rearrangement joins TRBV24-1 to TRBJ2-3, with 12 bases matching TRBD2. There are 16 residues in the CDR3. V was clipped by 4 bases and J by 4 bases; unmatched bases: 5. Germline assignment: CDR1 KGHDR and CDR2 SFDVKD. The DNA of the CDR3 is TGTGCCACCAGTGACCCCCTAGCGGGGGGGCCAGATACGCAGTATTTT. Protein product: CATSDPLAGGPDTQYF.

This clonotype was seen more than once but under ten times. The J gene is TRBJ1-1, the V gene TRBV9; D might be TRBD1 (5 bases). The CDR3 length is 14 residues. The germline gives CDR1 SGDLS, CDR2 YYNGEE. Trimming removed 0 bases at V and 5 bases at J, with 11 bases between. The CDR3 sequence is CASSVGGFRTEAFF. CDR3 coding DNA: TGTGCCAGCAGCGTAGGGGGGTTCCGGACTGAAGCTTTCTTT.

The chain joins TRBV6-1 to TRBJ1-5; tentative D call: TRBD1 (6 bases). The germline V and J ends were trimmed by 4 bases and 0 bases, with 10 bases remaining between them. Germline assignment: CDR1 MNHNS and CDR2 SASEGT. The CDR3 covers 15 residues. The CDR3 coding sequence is TGTGCCAGCAGTGCTTCGACAGGTAGCAATCAGCCCCAGCATTTT. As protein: CASSASTGSNQPQHF.

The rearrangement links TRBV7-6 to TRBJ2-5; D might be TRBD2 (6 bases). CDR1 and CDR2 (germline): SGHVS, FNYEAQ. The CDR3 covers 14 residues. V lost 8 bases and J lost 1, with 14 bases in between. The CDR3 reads CASGYVGGQETQYF. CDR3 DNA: TGTGCCAGCGGTTATGTGGGGGGCCAAGAGACCCAGTACTTC.

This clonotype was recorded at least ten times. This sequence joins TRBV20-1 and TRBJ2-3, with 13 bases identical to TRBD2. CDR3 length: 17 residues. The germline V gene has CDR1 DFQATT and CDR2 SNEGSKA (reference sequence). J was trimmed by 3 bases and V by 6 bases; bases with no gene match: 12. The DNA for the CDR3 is TGCAGTGCCCCCCGGACTAGCGGGAGTGGGCGGACAGATACGCAGTATTTT. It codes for CSAPRTSGSGRTDTQYF.

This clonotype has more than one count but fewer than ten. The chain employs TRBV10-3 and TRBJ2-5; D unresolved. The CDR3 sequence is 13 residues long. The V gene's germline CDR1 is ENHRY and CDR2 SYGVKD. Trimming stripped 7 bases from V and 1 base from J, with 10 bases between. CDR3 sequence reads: CAIKGRRQETQYF. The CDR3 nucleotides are TGTGCCATCAAAGGACGGCGCCAAGAGACCCAGTACTTC.

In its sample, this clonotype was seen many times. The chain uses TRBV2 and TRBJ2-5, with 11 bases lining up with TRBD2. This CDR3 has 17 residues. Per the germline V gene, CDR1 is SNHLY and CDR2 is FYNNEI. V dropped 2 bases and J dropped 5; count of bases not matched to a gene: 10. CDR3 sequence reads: CASSESLAGVGQETQYF. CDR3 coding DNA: TGTGCCAGCAGTGAATCACTAGCGGGAGTTGGACAGGAGACCCAGTACTTC.

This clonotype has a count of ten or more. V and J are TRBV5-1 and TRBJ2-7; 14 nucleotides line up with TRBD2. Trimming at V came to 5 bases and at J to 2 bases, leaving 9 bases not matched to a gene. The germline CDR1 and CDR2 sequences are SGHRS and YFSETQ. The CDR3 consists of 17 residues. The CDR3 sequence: CASRAGTSGSFAYEQYF. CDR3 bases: TGCGCCAGCAGAGCCGGGACTAGCGGGAGTTTCGCCTACGAGCAGTACTTC.

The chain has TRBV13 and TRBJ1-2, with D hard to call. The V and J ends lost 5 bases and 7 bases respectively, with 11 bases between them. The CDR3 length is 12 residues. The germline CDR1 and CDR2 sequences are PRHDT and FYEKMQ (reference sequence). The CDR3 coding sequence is TGTGCCAGCAGCATCGCGGAGGGTGGCTACACCTTC. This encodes CASSIAEGGYTF.

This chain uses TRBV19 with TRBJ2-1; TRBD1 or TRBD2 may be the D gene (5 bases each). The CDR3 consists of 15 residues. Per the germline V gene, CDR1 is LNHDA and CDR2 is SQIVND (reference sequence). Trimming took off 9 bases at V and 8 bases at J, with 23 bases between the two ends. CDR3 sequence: CASLGGTPISHEQFF. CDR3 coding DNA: TGTGCCAGCTTGGGTGGGACCCCAATTAGTCATGAGCAGTTCTTC.

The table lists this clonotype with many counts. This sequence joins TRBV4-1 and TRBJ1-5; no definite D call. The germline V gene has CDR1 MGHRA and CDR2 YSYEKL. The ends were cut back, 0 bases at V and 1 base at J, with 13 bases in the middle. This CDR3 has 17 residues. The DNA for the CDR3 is TGCGCCAGCAGCCAAGATTACGAGGGCGAGAGCAATCAGCCCCAGCATTTT. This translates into CASSQDYEGESNQPQHF.

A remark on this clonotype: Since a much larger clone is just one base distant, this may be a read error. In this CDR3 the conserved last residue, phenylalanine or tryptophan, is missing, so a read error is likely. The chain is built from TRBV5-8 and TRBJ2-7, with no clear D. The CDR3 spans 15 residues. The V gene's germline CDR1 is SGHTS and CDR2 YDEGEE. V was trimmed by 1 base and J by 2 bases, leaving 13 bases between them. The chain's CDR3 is CASSLSVTGTYEQYL. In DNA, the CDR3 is TGTGCCAGCAGCTTGTCGGTGACTGGGACCTACGAGCAGTACTTA.

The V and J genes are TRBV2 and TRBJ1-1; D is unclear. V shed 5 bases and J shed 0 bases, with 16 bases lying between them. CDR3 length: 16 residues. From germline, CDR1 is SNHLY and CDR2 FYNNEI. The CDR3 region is CASSFLRYGLNTEAFF. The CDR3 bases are TGTGCCAGCAGTTTTCTCCGTTACGGGTTGAACACTGAAGCTTTCTTT.

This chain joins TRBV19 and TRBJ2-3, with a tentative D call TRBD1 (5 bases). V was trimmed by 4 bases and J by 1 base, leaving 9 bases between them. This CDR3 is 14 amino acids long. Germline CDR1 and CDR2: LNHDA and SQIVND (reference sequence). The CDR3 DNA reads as TGTGCCAGTAGTAAACAGACAGGCACAGATACGCAGTATTTT. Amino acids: CASSKQTGTDTQYF.